Below, 15 T cell receptor beta chains from the same sample are listed, as sequenced in a study of cytomegalovirus exposure and HLA in healthy donors. Primers included in the PCR were 60 Vbeta and 13 Jbeta primers. Assay: immunoSEQ multiplex PCR; the TCRdb copy retains only in-frame clones and omits some. Of more than 95,000 clones listed, approximately 11% are singletons. The sequenced sample consisted of PBMCs. These receptor sequences come from a man aged 35 to 55 in good health and CMV-seropositive.

The chain couples TRBV21-1 to TRBJ2-7; the table's D call, TRBD2, has no DNA check behind it. TRBV21-1 counts as a pseudogene. The CDR3 covers 13 residues. For the CDR3, the DNA is TGTGCCAGCGGACTAGCGGGACCCTACGAGCAGTACTTC. Residues: CASGLAGPYEQYF.

This chain connects TRBV2 to TRBJ1-1; D gene ambiguous. Germline loops: CDR1 SNHLY, CDR2 FYNNEI. The CDR3 runs 12 residues. The ends were cut back, 2 bases at V and 10 bases at J, with 11 bases in the middle. The CDR3 DNA is TGTGCCAGCAGTGAATTGGCCCATGGAGCTTTCTTT. Its translation: CASSELAHGAFF.

This clone showed up just a few times. CDR3 DNA: TGTGCCAGCAGCCCGGGGACAGGACCCTTCACAGATACGCAGTATTTT. Residues: CASSPGTGPFTDTQYF. The chain links TRBV9 to TRBJ2-3; 8 bases align to TRBD1. Germline V gene sequence: CDR1 SGDLS, CDR2 YYNGEE. The CDR3 is made up of 16 amino acids. The J segment lost 2 bases and the V segment lost 4 bases, leaving 9 bases of the junction unmatched.

In its sample, this clone was seen a few times. The chain recombines TRBV7-2 with TRBJ1-4; D gene ambiguous. The V end was cut by 1 base, the J end by 8 bases, with 11 bases between. This CDR3 has 14 residues. Germline-derived CDR1 and CDR2 are SGHTA and FQGNSA. The CDR3 reads CASSLGGQREKLFF. CDR3 nucleotides: TGTGCCAGCAGCTTAGGAGGGCAGAGGGAAAAACTGTTTTTT.

The V and J genes are TRBV7-8 and TRBJ2-1; 10 bases match TRBD2. With 3 bases clipped from V and 7 bases from J, the junction kept 12 bases outside the gene matches. Germline V gene lookup returns CDR1 SGHVS and CDR2 FQNEAQ. CDR3 length equals 17 residues. CDR3 sequence: CASSFTPPGLALNEQFF. CDR3 nucleotide sequence: TGTGCCAGCAGCTTCACTCCGCCGGGACTAGCGCTAAATGAGCAGTTCTTC.

CDR3 loop: CASSYFSTGTDTQYF. DNA of the CDR3: TGTGCCAGCAGTTACTTTTCTACCGGGACAGATACGCAGTATTTT. The V gene is TRBV6-5, the J gene TRBJ2-3; no reliable D call. The CDR3 loop spans 15 amino acids. CDR1 and CDR2 (germline): MNHEY, SVGAGI. The germline V and J ends were trimmed by 1 base and 3 bases, with 11 bases remaining between them.

The chain couples TRBV14 to TRBJ1-2, with 7 bases lining up with TRBD1. The trim removed 2 bases at V and 5 bases at J, leaving 5 bases unmatched. This CDR3 is 14 amino acids long. Germline V gives CDR1 SGHDN, CDR2 FVKESK. CDR3 DNA sequence: TGTGCCAGCAGCCAACTCGGACAGGCGTATGGCTACACCTTC. Protein sequence: CASSQLGQAYGYTF.

V and J are TRBV11-2 and TRBJ2-7; D is undetermined. V dropped 6 bases and J dropped 3 bases, with 6 bases sitting between them. The CDR3 spans 11 residues. The germline V gene has CDR1 SGHAT and CDR2 FQNNGV. CDR3 DNA sequence: TGTGCCAGCAGTTCATTCTACGAGCAGTACTTC. This translates into CASSSFYEQYF.

The sample holds a few counts of this clone. The rearrangement uses TRBV9 and TRBJ1-3; possibly TRBD1 for D (6 bases). Germline V gives CDR1 SGDLS, CDR2 YYNGEE. V lost 1 base and J lost 1, with 6 bases in between. This CDR3 contains 14 residues. Here the CDR3 DNA reads TGTGCCAGCAGCGTAACAGGGTCTGGAAACACCATATATTTT. It codes for CASSVTGSGNTIYF. The full variable domain, with the rest looked up from reference TRBV9 and TRBJ1-3, is DSGVTQTPKHLITATGQRVTLRCSPRSGDLSVYWYQQSLDQGLQFLIQYYNGEERAKGNILERFSAQQFPDLHSELNLSSLELGDSALYFCASSVTGSGNTIYFGEGSWLTVV.

The genes are TRBV2 and TRBJ1-2, with D possibly matching TRBD1 (6 bases). The CDR3 totals 17 residues. The germline V and J ends were trimmed by 7 bases and 0 bases, with 21 bases remaining between them. CDR1 and CDR2 (germline): SNHLY, FYNNEI. In DNA form, the CDR3 reads TGTGCCAGCATCAGGGGCTCACTCCTCACAGCTAACTATGGCTACACCTTC. Amino acids: CASIRGSLLTANYGYTF.

This clone was counted a few times. CDR3 coding DNA: TGTGCCAGTAGTACGACTGAGACAGGGGGCCCCTACGAGCAGTACTTC. It encodes CASSTTETGGPYEQYF. The chain recombines TRBV19 with TRBJ2-7, with TRBD1 matching 10 bases. The CDR3 has 16 residues. The germline V gene encodes CDR1 LNHDA and CDR2 SQIVND (reference sequence). V was clipped by 4 bases and J by 2 bases; unmatched bases: 8.

The table lists this clone with a few counts. The V gene is TRBV4-2, the J gene TRBJ2-3, with 8 bases identical to TRBD2. The CDR3 spans 16 residues. V trimming: 3 bases; J trimming: 5 bases; junction bases outside the gene matches: 10. The germline V gene has CDR1 LGHNA and CDR2 YNFKEQ. The CDR3 here is CASSQETSGRGDTQYF. The CDR3 nucleotides read TGTGCCAGCAGCCAGGAAACTAGCGGCCGGGGAGATACGCAGTATTTT.

This chain connects TRBV7-7 to TRBJ2-5; TRBD2 might be the D (6 bases). The V end was cut by 3 bases, the J end by 7 bases, with 18 bases between. This CDR3 is built from 15 residues. Germline V CDR1 and CDR2: SSHAT, FNYEAQ (reference sequence). The CDR3 is CASSFRDSHSGTQYF. For the CDR3, the DNA is TGTGCCAGCAGCTTCCGGGACTCGCACAGTGGGACCCAGTACTTC.

This clone turned up a few times. The rearrangement joins TRBV2 to TRBJ1-4, with TRBD1 as a possible D gene (6 bases). V dropped 3 bases and J dropped 8 bases, with 7 bases sitting between them. Germline CDR1 SNHLY, CDR2 FYNNEI. CDR3 size: 12 residues. This CDR3 is CASSEGAEKLFF. The CDR3 DNA is TGTGCCAGCAGTGAGGGGGCCGAAAAACTGTTTTTT.

This clone was seen only a few times. J is TRBJ1-1 and V is TRBV12-5; D might be TRBD1 (6 bases). Germline assignment: CDR1 LGHNT and CDR2 FRNRAP. V shed 3 bases and J shed 5 bases, with 10 bases lying between them. CDR3 length equals 13 residues. CDR3 DNA sequence: TGTGCTAGTGGTTTACCAGGGGAAACTGAAGCTTTCTTT. Protein: CASGLPGETEAFF.